The entry below describes one T cell receptor (beta chain). Study processing details: Amplifying reference gene primers gave estimates of nucleated cell counts. Here immunoSEQ multiplex PCR was the method, and the copy in TCRdb shows in-frame clones only, minus some. Clonal size and the V and J genes are those of that table, whereas D and trimming came from the DNA. The sample records approximately 180,000 clones, about 85% being singletons. These data originate in a study of blood T cell repertoires in COVID-19. Study overall: Material from acute and convalescent COVID-19 was sourced from the United States, Italy and Spain. Sample material is recorded as cDNA or gDNA derived from T cells, B-cell-depleted T cells, or PBMCs.

CDR3 length: 14 residues. Germline CDR1 is MDHEN and CDR2 is SYDVKM. V was clipped by 6 bases and J by 8 bases, with 16 bases between them. Enrollment of patients from Seattle took place during active infection, with longitudinal follow-up. This sequence originates from a person between 70 and 80 years old with COVID-19, enrolled during active disease. The chain couples TRBV28 to TRBJ1-4; possible D gene TRBD1, 5 bases. Sequenced: peripheral blood. CDR3 in DNA: TGTGCCAGCAGGCTGATTGGAGGGGCCGAAAAACTGTTTTTT. Encoded protein: CASRLIGGAEKLFF.